A single sample gave rise to the 16 T cell receptor beta chains below, sequenced in a study of blood T cells in healthy people across ages. Combining a sample-barcoded 5' primer with a J-beta primer mix, a second PCR ran for 7 to 11 cycles. In TCRdb, the 5' RACE reads were re-called with MiXCR into one record per CDR3 protein. Counted here are 2 million or so distinct CDR3 sequences, just under 50% occurring once; the ten biggest clones make up approximately 2.1%. The sample was blood. The origin of the receptors is a woman aged 35 to 49 in good health.

The chain has TRBV4-3 and TRBJ1-2; D may be TRBD1 (6 bases). The CDR3 extends over 14 amino acids. Trimming removed 0 bases from V and 7 bases from J, with 12 bases in between. From germline, CDR1 is LGHNA and CDR2 YSLEER. The CDR3 bases are TGCGCCAGCAGCCAAGACTCGGGGGGCTCTGGCTACACCTTC. This sequence encodes CASSQDSGGSGYTF.

This clonotype has just a few counts. The V call is TRBV20-1, the J call TRBJ2-1; D is perhaps TRBD2 (6 bases). This CDR3 is built from 11 residues. Germline V gene data show CDR1 as DFQATT and CDR2 as SNEGSKA (reference sequence). This CDR3 is CRGGGINEQFF. Written as DNA, the CDR3 is TGCAGGGGAGGAGGGATAAATGAGCAGTTCTTC.

This chain joins TRBV6-5 and TRBJ1-1, with a weak D call TRBD1 (6 bases). This CDR3 is built from 11 residues. Trimming left V 4 bases short and J 11 bases short, with 11 bases between. From germline, CDR1 is MNHEY and CDR2 SVGAGI. The CDR3 DNA is TGTGCCAGCAGTTTGGACAGTCGGGCTTTCTTT. This codes for CASSLDSRAFF.

This clonotype was recorded a few times. V and J are TRBV7-2 and TRBJ2-1; TRBD2 aligns across 9 bases. CDR1 SGHTA and CDR2 FQGNSA come from the germline V gene. CDR3 size: 16 residues. Unmatched junction bases numbered 13, after V lost 4 bases and J lost 9 bases. The CDR3 loop is CASSSRGLAGSREQFF. The CDR3 DNA is TGTGCCAGCAGCTCTCGAGGGCTAGCGGGGTCGCGTGAGCAGTTCTTC.

The gene calls are TRBV12-3 or TRBV12-4 and TRBJ2-5; D might be TRBD1 (6 bases). This CDR3 has 16 amino acids. The V and J ends lost 6 bases and 1 base respectively, with 18 bases between them. CDR3: CASSRLKNRAQETQYF. The CDR3 DNA follows: TGTGCCAGCAGCCGGCTCAAGAACAGGGCCCAAGAGACCCAGTACTTC.

This chain uses TRBV5-1 with TRBJ1-2; no definite D call. Germline V gene data show CDR1 as SGHRS and CDR2 as YFSETQ. The V end lost 2 bases, the J end lost 4 bases, and 9 bases lay between the germline ends. This CDR3 contains 13 residues. This CDR3 is CASSFGDLYGYTF. The CDR3 nucleotides read TGCGCCAGCAGCTTCGGAGATCTCTATGGCTACACCTTC.

The chain has TRBV6-1 and TRBJ2-4, with 8 bases lining up with TRBD2. The CDR3 loop spans 16 amino acids. Germline CDR1 reads MNHNS; CDR2 reads SASEGT. V shed 4 bases, J shed 3 bases, and the junction held 8 bases outside the gene matches. This CDR3 is CASSARGGLGKNIQYF. The CDR3 DNA reads as TGTGCCAGCAGTGCGCGCGGGGGGCTAGGCAAAAACATTCAGTACTTC.

The CDR3 coding sequence is TGTGCCAGCAGCTTCCCGGGATTCCAAGAGACCCAGTACTTC. Translated: CASSFPGFQETQYF. This chain links TRBV5-4 with TRBJ2-5; TRBD2 might be the D (5 bases). The V and J ends lost 2 bases and 1 base respectively, with 9 bases between them. Germline V CDR1 and CDR2: SGHNT, YYREEE (reference sequence). The CDR3 has 14 amino acids.

The sample holds a few counts of this clonotype. J is TRBJ1-6 and V is TRBV7-2; D is perhaps TRBD1 (6 bases). Germline CDR1 is SGHTA and CDR2 is FQGNSA. Trimming removed 5 bases at V and 10 bases at J, with 15 bases between. The CDR3 is made up of 14 amino acids. CDR3 in amino acids: CASSQQGSQSPLHF. CDR3 coding DNA: TGTGCCAGCAGCCAACAGGGATCCCAATCACCCCTCCACTTT. The entire variable domain, with the rest obtained from reference TRBV7-2 and TRBJ1-6, is as follows: GAGVSQSPSNKVTEKGKDVELRCDPISGHTALYWYRQSLGQGLEFLIYFQGNSAPDKSGLPSDRFSAERTGGSVSTLTIQRTQQEDSAVYLCASSQQGSQSPLHFGNGTRLTVT.

This clonotype occurred a few times. The genes are TRBV20-1 and TRBJ1-1; TRBD1 agrees at 12 bases. V lost 0 bases, J lost 3 bases, and 5 bases stayed unmatched. The CDR3 loop spans 16 amino acids. Germline loops: CDR1 DFQATT, CDR2 SNEGSKA (reference sequence). The chain's CDR3 is CSARDLGDRGHTEAFF. CDR3 DNA sequence: TGCAGTGCTAGAGATCTCGGGGACAGGGGGCACACTGAAGCTTTCTTT.

The V call is TRBV4-3, the J call TRBJ2-6; no reliable D call. The length of the CDR3 is 17 residues. From germline, CDR1 is LGHNA and CDR2 YSLEER. With 0 bases removed from V and 1 base from J, the gap between germline ends came to 10 bases. This CDR3 reads CASSQDVLGSGANVLTF. The CDR3 DNA is TGCGCCAGCAGCCAAGACGTCCTGGGGTCTGGGGCCAACGTCCTGACTTTC.

This clonotype has only a few counts. The chain recombines TRBV6-5 with TRBJ1-2; possible D gene TRBD1, 6 bases. Trimming removed 8 bases from V and 2 bases from J, with 15 bases in between. This CDR3 has 14 amino acids. Germline assignment: CDR1 MNHEY and CDR2 SVGAGI. The CDR3 spells CASSGGAENYGYTF. DNA of the CDR3: TGTGCCAGCTCCGGGGGGGCAGAAAACTATGGCTACACCTTC.

The genes are TRBV12-3 or TRBV12-4 and TRBJ2-1, with 11 bases lining up with TRBD2. The CDR3 runs 16 residues. Losses at the gene ends were 3 bases for V and 6 bases for J; bases not matched to a gene: 7. The CDR3 region has the DNA TGTGCCAGCAGTTTGACCGGGACTAGCGGAGGCAATGAGCAGTTCTTC. This encodes CASSLTGTSGGNEQFF.

The chain combines TRBV6-5 with TRBJ2-1, with D perhaps matching TRBD1 or TRBD2 (5 bases each). Trimming removed 1 base at V and 9 bases at J, with 10 bases between. The CDR3 spans 13 residues. Germline values: CDR1 MNHEY, CDR2 SVGAGI. CDR3 in amino acids: CASSYFPGTEQFF. CDR3 nucleotide sequence: TGTGCCAGCAGTTACTTTCCTGGGACTGAGCAGTTCTTC.

V is TRBV6-2 or TRBV6-3 and J is TRBJ2-4; 7 bases are shared with TRBD1. Germline trimming cut 0 bases from V and 6 bases from J; bases unmatched to any gene: 2. The CDR3 totals 14 residues. Germline CDR1 is MNHEY and CDR2 is SVGEGT. The CDR3 sequence: CASSYSGTVNIQYF. The CDR3 DNA follows: TGTGCCAGCAGTTACTCCGGGACAGTAAACATTCAGTACTTC.

This chain links TRBV27 with TRBJ1-2, with D hard to call. The germline gives CDR1 MNHEY, CDR2 SMNVEV (reference sequence). This CDR3 is built from 14 residues. Trimming took 4 bases from V and 2 from J, leaving 11 bases between them. The CDR3 nucleotides read TGTGCCAGCAGTTACCGGGCGGCGAACTATGGCTACACCTTC. Amino acids: CASSYRAANYGYTF.